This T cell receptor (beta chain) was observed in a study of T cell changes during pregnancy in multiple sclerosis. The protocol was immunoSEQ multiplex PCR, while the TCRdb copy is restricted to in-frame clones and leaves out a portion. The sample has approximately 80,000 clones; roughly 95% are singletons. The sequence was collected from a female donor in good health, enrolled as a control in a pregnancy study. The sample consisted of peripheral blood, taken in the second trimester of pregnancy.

The CDR3: CASSPGGQDNSPLHF. CDR3 bases: TGTGCCAGCAGCCCCGGCGGGCAGGATAATTCACCCCTCCACTTT. V is TRBV11-2 and J is TRBJ1-6, with D uncertain. Trimming left V 5 bases short and J 5 bases short, with 13 bases between. Germline CDR1 is SGHAT and CDR2 is FQNNGV. The CDR3 runs to 15 residues.